This record concerns one T cell receptor (beta chain) sequence. The data originate from a study of T-cell memory formation after mild COVID-19. Germline V gene data show CDR1 as MNHNY and CDR2 as SVGAGI (reference sequence). Trimming took off 2 bases at V and 2 bases at J, with 12 bases between the two ends. This CDR3 has 15 residues. TCRdb redid the calling of the 5' RACE reads with MiXCR, one entry per CDR3 protein. The sample holds over 350,000 distinct CDR3 sequences, 24% seen once. This sequence was found in an adult woman who had mild COVID-19 (a few samples of this study predate the infection). Cell type and time point are not known. The sample comprised PBMCs or a T cell subset sorted from them (not recorded which). This chain uses TRBV6-6 with TRBJ1-1; tentative D call: TRBD1 (5 bases). CDR3 loop: CASSYAGPANTEAFF. DNA for the CDR3: TGTGCCAGCAGTTACGCGGGGCCAGCCAACACTGAAGCTTTCTTT.